The entry below gives a single T cell receptor (beta chain) sequence along with its context. This sample was taken from a study of blood T cell repertoires in COVID-19. Background on the study: From the United States, Italy and Spain came samples of acute and convalescent COVID-19.

Participant reports of clinical history set cohort assignment. Cohort 3 donors counted as recovered after two negative PCRs, clearance, or resolved symptoms. In the original workflow: Amplified reference gene primers provided the basis for estimating nucleated cell counts. Assay used: immunoSEQ multiplex PCR; TCRdb lists only in-frame clones, some missing. Clone size and the V and J calls come from that table; the DNA yielded D and trimming. The sample consists of roughly 260,000 clones, about 89% of them appearing once. Germline V gene sequence: CDR1 SGHRS, CDR2 YFSETQ. This CDR3 comprises 15 residues. The V end was cut by 0 bases, the J end by 7 bases, with 14 bases between.

The origin of this receptor is a woman aged 18-29 years who had recovered from COVID-19. The chain has TRBV5-1 and TRBJ2-1, with D perhaps TRBD1 (6 bases). The sequencing sample was made of PBMCs or T cells enriched from blood (not recorded which). Here the CDR3 DNA reads TGCGCCAGCAGCTTGGCAGGGGATGGTGATAATGAGCAGTTCTTC. The encoded protein is CASSLAGDGDNEQFF. The complete variable domain, with remaining parts taken from reference TRBV5-1 and TRBJ2-1, reads KAGVTQTPRYLIKTRGQQVTLSCSPISGHRSVSWYQQTPGQGLQFLFEYFSETQRNKGNFPGRFSGRQFSNSRSEMNVSTLELGDSALYLCASSLAGDGDNEQFFGPGTRLTVL.